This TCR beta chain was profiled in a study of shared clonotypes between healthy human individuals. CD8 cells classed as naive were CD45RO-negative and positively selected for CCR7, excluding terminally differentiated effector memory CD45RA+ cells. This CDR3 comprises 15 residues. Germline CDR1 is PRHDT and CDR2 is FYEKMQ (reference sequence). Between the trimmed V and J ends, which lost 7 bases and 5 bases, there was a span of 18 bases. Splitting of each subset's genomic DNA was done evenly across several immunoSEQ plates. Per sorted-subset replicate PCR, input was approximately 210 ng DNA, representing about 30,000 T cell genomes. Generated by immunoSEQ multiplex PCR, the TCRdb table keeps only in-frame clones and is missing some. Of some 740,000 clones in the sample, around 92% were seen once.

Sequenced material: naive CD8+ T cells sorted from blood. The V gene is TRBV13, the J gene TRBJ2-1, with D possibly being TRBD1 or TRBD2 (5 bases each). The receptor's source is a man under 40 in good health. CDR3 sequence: CASTPPPWDDNEQFF. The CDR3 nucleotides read TGTGCCAGCACCCCGCCCCCCTGGGACGACAATGAGCAGTTCTTC.